This paragraph reports one T cell receptor beta chain. This sample was taken from a study of molecular identifiers for immune sequencing clone quantification. Trimming removed 7 bases from V and 3 bases from J, with 10 bases in between. The length of the CDR3 is 12 residues. The germline gives CDR1 MNHNS, CDR2 SASEGT. Using its own MiXCR run on the PCR reads, TCRdb lists one record per CDR3 protein. The sample shows 80,000 to 130,000 distinct CDR3 sequences, roughly a third of them seen only once. Material for sequencing was naive CD8+ T cells from blood, with Jurkat cell RNA spiked in. The subset was: FACS-sorted CD8+CD4-CCR7+CD45RA+ naive T cells. The rearrangement joins TRBV6-1 to TRBJ2-7; D unclear. The TCR was taken from a human donor in good health. Some libraries in this study had Jurkat cell RNA spiked in. The CDR3 nucleotides read TGTGCCAGCACCCTAGGCCTCTACGAGCAGTACTTC. Translated, it gives CASTLGLYEQYF.